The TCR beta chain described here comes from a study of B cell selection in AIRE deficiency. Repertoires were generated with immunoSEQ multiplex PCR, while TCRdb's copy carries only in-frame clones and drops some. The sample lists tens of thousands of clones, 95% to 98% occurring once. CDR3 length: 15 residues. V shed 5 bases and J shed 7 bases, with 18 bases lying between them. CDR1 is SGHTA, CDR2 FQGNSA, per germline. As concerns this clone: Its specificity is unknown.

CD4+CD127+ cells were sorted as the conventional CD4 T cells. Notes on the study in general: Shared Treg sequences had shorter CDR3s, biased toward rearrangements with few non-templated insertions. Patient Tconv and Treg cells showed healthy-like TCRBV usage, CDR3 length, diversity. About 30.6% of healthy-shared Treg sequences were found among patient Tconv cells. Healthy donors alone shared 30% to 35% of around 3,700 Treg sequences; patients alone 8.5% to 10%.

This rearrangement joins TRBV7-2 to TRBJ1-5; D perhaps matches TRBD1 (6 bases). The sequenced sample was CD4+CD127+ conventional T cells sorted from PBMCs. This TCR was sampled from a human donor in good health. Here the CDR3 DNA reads TGTGCCAGCAGCGACCTGGGGGGGGCAGGACAGCCCCAGCATTTT. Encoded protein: CASSDLGGAGQPQHF.